One sample yielded the 12 T cell receptor beta chains listed below, sequenced in a study of blood T cells in healthy people across ages. Sample-barcoded 5' priming and a J-beta primer mix drove a second PCR of about 6 to 12 cycles. TCRdb re-analysed the 5' RACE reads in MiXCR, keeping a single row per CDR3 protein. Of some 1.8 million distinct CDR3 sequences in the sample, roughly two fifths were seen once. Sequencing input: blood. The receptor source for this set is a human donor in good health.

J is TRBJ2-1 and V is TRBV11-2; no clear D gene. The V end lost 2 bases, the J end lost 10 bases, and 12 bases lay between the germline ends. Germline lookup yields CDR1 SGHAT and CDR2 FQNNGV. The CDR3 length is 13 residues. The CDR3 reads CASSLLASWEQFF. The DNA of the CDR3 is TGTGCCAGCAGCTTACTGGCTTCTTGGGAGCAGTTCTTC.

Concerning this clonotype: It may be a read error: a sequence one base away is much more abundant. The chain uses TRBV15 and TRBJ1-4; 8 positions match TRBD1. The CDR3 has 15 amino acids. Germline V gene sequence: CDR1 LNHNV, CDR2 YYDKDF (reference sequence). CDR3 region: CVTSREGQANEKLFF. In nucleotides, the CDR3 is TGTGTCACCAGCAGAGAGGGACAGGCTAATGAAAAACTGTTTTTT.

This clonotype has only a few counts. This chain connects TRBV7-2 to TRBJ1-4, with a tentative D call TRBD1 (6 bases). V lost 4 bases and J lost 5, with 11 bases in between. Germline V gene data show CDR1 as SGHTA and CDR2 as FQGNSA. CDR3 length: 14 residues. CDR3 protein: CASSSGGGNEKLFF. The DNA for the CDR3 is TGTGCCAGCAGCTCGGGGGGCGGGAATGAAAAACTGTTTTTT.

This chain joins TRBV12-3 or TRBV12-4 and TRBJ2-1, with a possible D match to TRBD1 (6 bases). The V and J ends lost 5 bases and 4 bases respectively, with 21 bases between them. CDR3 length: 17 amino acids. CDR3 coding DNA: TGTGCCAGCAGTCCTGGGGGAAGCCAAACAGGGTACAATGAGCAGTTCTTC. Its protein is CASSPGGSQTGYNEQFF.

This clonotype was detected only a few times. The CDR3 DNA reads TGTGCCAGCAGCCCTAAGGGCCCCGAGACCCAGTACTTC. It codes for CASSPKGPETQYF. V is TRBV7-9 and J is TRBJ2-5, with D uncertain. This CDR3 contains 13 residues. Deletions cut 5 bases from V and 5 bases from J, with 12 bases between. Per germline, CDR1 SEHNR and CDR2 FQNEAQ (reference sequence).

On this clonotype: A much larger clone differs from this one at a single base, so this may be a read error. The chain links TRBV7-2 to TRBJ1-2; D might be TRBD1 (6 bases). Germline V gene data show CDR1 as SGHTA and CDR2 as FQGNSA. The CDR3 runs to 14 residues. CDR3 DNA: TGTGCCGGCAGCTTAGAGGGGGATAGCTATGGCTACACCTTC. This sequence encodes CAGSLEGDSYGYTF.

Note on this clonotype: Just one base apart from a much larger clone, this may be a read error. The chain combines TRBV29-1 with TRBJ2-1; no reliable D call. CDR3 length: 13 residues. Germline CDR1 SQVTM, CDR2 ANQGSEA. The CDR3 loop reads CSALSPGYNEQVF. The DNA of the CDR3 is TGCAGCGCTTTGTCCCCGGGCTACAATGAGCAGGTCTTC.

This clonotype occurred a few times. The CDR3 sequence: CASSLAGSFGSDTQYF. The CDR3 nucleotides are TGTGCCAGCAGCTTGGCGGGGAGTTTTGGGTCAGATACGCAGTATTTT. The V and J genes are TRBV7-2 and TRBJ2-3; maybe TRBD2 (6 bases). Trimming cost V 3 bases and J 4 bases, with 17 bases left between them. The CDR3 spans 16 residues. Germline V lookup: CDR1 SGHTA, CDR2 FQGNSA.

The sample holds many counts of this clonotype. The rearrangement links TRBV6-2 or TRBV6-3 to TRBJ2-7; TRBD1 matches 9 bases. Germline CDR1 is MNHEY and CDR2 is SVGEGT. The CDR3 contains 15 residues. After removal of 6 bases from V and 3 bases from J, the junction contained 9 bases not matched to a gene. As DNA, the CDR3 is TGTGCCAGCAGCCAACCGGGACAGGGCGGCTACGAGCAGTACTTC. It translates to CASSQPGQGGYEQYF.

CDR3 DNA sequence: TGTGCCAGCAGTTTATCCCGACAGGGGGCAGGGGAGACCCAGTACTTC. Amino acid sequence: CASSLSRQGAGETQYF. The chain links TRBV27 to TRBJ2-7, with 10 positions matching TRBD1. The end of the DNA aligns better with TRBJ2-5, so the J call may be wrong. The CDR3 is 16 amino acids. Looked up from germline, CDR1 is MNHEY and CDR2 is SMNVEV (reference sequence).

V gene TRBV14 combines with J gene TRBJ1-2; a weak D match, TRBD1 (5 bases). Germline V gene sequence: CDR1 SGHDN, CDR2 FVKESK. The CDR3 runs to 14 residues. Between the trimmed V and J ends, which lost 1 base and 5 bases, there was a span of 11 bases. The CDR3 protein is CASSQAGIGYGYTF. The CDR3 region has the DNA TGTGCCAGCAGCCAAGCAGGGATTGGTTATGGCTACACCTTC.

For this clonotype: An end of the junction differs from the germline gene, which may be a read error. The chain combines TRBV4-2 with TRBJ2-4, with 10 bases fitting TRBD2. This CDR3 has 17 residues. Germline values: CDR1 LGHNA, CDR2 YNFKEQ. In DNA, the CDR3 is TGTGCCAGCAGCCAAGAGCCTAGCGGGGGCCGAGGAAACATGCAGTACTTC. It encodes CASSQEPSGGRGNMQYF.